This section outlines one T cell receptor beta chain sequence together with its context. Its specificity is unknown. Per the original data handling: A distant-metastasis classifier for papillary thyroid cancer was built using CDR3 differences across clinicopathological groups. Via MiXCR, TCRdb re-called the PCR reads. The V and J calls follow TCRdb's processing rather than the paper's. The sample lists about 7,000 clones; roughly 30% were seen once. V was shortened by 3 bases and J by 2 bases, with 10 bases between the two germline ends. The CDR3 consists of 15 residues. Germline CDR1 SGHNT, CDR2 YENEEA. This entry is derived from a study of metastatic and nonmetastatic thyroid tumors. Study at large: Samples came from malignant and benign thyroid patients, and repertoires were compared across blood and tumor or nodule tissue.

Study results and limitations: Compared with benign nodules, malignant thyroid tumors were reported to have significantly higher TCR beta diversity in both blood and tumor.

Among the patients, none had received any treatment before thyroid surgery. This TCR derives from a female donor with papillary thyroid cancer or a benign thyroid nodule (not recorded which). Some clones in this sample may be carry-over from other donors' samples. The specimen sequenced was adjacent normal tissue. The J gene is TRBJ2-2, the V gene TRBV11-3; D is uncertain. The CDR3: CASSLGQVNTGELFF. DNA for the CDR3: TGTGCCAGCAGCTTGGGTCAGGTCAACACCGGGGAGCTGTTTTTT.